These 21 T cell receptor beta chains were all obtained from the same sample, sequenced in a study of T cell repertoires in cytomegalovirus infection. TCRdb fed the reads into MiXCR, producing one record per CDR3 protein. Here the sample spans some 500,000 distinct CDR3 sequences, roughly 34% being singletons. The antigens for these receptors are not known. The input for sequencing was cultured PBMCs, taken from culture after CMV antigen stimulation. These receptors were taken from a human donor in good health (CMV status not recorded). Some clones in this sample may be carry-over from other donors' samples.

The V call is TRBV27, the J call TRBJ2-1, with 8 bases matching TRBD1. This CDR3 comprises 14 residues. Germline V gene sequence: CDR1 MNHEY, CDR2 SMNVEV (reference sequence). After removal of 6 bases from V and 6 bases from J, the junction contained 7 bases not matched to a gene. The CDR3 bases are TGTGCCAGCAGGACGGACAGGGTACTCAATGAGCAGTTCTTC. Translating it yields CASRTDRVLNEQFF.

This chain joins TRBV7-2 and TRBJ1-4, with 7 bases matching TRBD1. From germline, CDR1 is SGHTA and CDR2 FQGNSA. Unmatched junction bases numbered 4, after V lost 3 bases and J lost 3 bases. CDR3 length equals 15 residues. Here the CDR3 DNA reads TGTGCCAGCAGCTTGGGACAGCTCTCTAATGAAAAACTGTTTTTT. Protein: CASSLGQLSNEKLFF.

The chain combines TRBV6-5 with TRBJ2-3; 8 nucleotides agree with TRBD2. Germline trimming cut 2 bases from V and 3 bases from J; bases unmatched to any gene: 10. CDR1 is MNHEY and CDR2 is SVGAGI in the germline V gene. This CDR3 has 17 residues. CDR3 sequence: CASSYRPGTRRTDTQYF. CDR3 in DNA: TGTGCCAGCAGTTACAGACCCGGGACTAGGAGGACAGATACGCAGTATTTT.

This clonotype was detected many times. CDR3 amino acids: CASSNDRANTGELFF. The CDR3 DNA follows: TGCGCCAGCAGCAACGACCGCGCGAACACCGGGGAGCTGTTTTTT. The gene calls are TRBV5-1 and TRBJ2-2; no definite D call. CDR1 SGHRS and CDR2 YFSETQ come from the germline V gene. This CDR3 is built from 15 residues. V was clipped by 4 bases and J by 0 bases, with 10 bases between them.

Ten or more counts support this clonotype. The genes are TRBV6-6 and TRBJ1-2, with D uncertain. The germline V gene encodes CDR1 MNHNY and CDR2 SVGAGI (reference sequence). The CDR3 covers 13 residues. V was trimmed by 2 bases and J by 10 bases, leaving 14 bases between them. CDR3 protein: CASSYGRTYPYTF. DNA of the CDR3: TGTGCCAGCAGTTACGGCCGGACCTATCCCTACACCTTC.

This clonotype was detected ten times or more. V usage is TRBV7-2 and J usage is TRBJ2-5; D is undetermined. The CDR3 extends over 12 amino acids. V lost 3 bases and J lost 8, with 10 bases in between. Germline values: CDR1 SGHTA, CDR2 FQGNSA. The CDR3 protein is CASSFGRSTQYF. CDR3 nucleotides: TGTGCCAGCAGCTTTGGCCGGAGCACCCAGTACTTC.

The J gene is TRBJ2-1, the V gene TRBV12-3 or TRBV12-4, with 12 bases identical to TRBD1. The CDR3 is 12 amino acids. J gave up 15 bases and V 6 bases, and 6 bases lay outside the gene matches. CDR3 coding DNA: TGTGCCAGCAGAACCGGGACAGGGGGCTTGTTCTTC. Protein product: CASRTGTGGLFF.

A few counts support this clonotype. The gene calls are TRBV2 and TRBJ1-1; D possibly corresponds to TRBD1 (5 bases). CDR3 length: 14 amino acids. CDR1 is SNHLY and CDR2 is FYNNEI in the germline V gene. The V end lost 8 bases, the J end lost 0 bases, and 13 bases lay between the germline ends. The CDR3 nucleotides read TGTGCCAGCGGAAAGACAGCGCTGAACACTGAAGCTTTCTTT. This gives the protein CASGKTALNTEAFF.

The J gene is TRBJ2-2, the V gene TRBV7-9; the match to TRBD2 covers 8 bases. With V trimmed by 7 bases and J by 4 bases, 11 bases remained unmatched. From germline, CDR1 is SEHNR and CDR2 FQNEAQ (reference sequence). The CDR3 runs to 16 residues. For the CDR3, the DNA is TGTGCCAGCACCCTTACCGGGACTAGGGCCACCGGGGAGCTGTTTTTT. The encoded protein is CASTLTGTRATGELFF.

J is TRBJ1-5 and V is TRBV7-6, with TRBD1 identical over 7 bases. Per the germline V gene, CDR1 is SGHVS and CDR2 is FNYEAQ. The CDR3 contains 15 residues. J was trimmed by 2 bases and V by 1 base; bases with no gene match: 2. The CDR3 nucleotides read TGTGCCAGCAGCTTAGACACAGGGGGCAATCAGCCCCAGCATTTT. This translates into CASSLDTGGNQPQHF.

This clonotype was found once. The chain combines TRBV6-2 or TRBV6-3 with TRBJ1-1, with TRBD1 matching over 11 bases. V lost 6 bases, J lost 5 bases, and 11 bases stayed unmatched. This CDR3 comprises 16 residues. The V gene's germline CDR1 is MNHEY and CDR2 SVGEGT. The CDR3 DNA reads TGTGCCAGCAGGGCGGACAGGGGGCTTGGATGGACTGAAGCTTTCTTT. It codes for CASRADRGLGWTEAFF.

Here the CDR3 reads CASTDGVLTDTQYF. The CDR3, as DNA: TGTGCCAGCACCGACGGAGTACTCACAGATACGCAGTATTTT. The V and J genes are TRBV6-1 and TRBJ2-3; D gene uncertain. Germline assignment: CDR1 MNHNS and CDR2 SASEGT. The V and J ends lost 7 bases and 2 bases respectively, with 13 bases between them. This CDR3 is built from 14 residues.

CDR3 DNA sequence: TGCGCCAGCAGCCAAGAAGGGACAGGCCAACGACCCCAGCATTTT. Its translation: CASSQEGTGQRPQHF. The V and J genes are TRBV4-3 and TRBJ1-5; 8 nucleotides align to TRBD1. Germline CDR1 reads LGHNA; CDR2 reads YSLEER. The ends lost 0 bases at V and 10 bases at J; junction bases unmatched: 8. The CDR3 has 15 amino acids.

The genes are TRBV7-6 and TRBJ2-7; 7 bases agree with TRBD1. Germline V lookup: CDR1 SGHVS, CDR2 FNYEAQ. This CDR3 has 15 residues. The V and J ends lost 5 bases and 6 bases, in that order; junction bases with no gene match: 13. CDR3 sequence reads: CASSPSGGEVVEQYF. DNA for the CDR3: TGTGCCAGCAGCCCCTCAGGGGGAGAGGTTGTCGAGCAGTACTTC.

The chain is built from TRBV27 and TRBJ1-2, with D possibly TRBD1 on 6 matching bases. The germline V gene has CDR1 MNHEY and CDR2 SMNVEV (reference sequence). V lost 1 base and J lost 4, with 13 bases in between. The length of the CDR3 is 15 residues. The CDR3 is CASSLYGGAIYGYTF. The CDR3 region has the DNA TGTGCCAGCAGTTTATACGGGGGCGCGATCTATGGCTACACCTTC.

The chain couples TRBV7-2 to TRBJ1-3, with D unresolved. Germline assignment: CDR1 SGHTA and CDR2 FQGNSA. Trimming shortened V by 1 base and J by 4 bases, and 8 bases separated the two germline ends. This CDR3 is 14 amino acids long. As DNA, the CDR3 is TGTGCCAGCAGCTTAGGCAATTGGGGAAACACCATATATTTT. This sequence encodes CASSLGNWGNTIYF.

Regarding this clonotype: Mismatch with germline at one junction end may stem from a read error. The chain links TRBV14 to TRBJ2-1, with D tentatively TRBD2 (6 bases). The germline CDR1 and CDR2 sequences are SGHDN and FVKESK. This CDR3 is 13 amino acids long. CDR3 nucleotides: TGTGCCAGCAGCCAAGAAGGGGACTCCCTTGGGACCTTC. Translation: CASSQEGDSLGTF.

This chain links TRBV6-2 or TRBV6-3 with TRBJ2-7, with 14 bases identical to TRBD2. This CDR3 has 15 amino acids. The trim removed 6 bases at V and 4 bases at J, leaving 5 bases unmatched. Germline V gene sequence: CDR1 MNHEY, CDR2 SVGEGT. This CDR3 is CASRSGLAGDYEQYV. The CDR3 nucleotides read TGTGCCAGCAGGTCGGGACTAGCGGGAGATTACGAGCAGTACGTC.

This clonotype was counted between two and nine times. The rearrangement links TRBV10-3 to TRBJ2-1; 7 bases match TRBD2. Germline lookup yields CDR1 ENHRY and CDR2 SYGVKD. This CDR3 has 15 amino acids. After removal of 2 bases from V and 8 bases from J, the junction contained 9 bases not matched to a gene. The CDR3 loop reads CAISEPSGGGHEQFF. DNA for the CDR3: TGTGCCATCAGTGAGCCTAGCGGAGGAGGGCATGAGCAGTTCTTC.

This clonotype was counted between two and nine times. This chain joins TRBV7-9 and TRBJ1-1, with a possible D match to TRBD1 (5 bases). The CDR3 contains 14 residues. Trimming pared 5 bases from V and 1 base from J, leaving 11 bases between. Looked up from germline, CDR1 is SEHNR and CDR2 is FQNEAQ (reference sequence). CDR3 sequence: CASSQEGRNTEAFF. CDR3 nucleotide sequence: TGTGCCAGCAGCCAGGAGGGGAGGAACACTGAAGCTTTCTTT. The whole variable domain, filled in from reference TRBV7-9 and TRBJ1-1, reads DTGVSQNPRHKITKRGQNVTFRCDPISEHNRLYWYRQTLGQGPEFLTYFQNEAQLEKSRLLSDRFSAERPKGSFSTLEIQRTEQGDSAMYLCASSQEGRNTEAFFGQGTRLTVV.

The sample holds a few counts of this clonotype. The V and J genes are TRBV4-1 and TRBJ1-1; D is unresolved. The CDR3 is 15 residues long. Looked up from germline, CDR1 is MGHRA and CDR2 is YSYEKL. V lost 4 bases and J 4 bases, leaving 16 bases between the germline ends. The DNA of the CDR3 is TGCGCCAGCAGCCCAGCCAGCCGAAAGCCCACTGAAGCTTTCTTT. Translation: CASSPASRKPTEAFF.